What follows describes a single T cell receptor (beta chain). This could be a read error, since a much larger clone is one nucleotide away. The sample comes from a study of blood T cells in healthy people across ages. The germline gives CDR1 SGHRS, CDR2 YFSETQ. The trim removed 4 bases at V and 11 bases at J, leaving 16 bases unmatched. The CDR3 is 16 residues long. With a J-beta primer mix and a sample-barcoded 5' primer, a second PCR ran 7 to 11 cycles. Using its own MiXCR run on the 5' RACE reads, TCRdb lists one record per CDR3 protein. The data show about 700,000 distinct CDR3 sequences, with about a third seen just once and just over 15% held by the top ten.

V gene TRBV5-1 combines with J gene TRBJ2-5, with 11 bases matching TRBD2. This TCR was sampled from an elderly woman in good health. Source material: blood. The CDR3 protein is CASSQALAGAHPEQYF. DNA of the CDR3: TGCGCCAGCAGCCAAGCACTAGCGGGGGCCCACCCTGAGCAGTACTTC.